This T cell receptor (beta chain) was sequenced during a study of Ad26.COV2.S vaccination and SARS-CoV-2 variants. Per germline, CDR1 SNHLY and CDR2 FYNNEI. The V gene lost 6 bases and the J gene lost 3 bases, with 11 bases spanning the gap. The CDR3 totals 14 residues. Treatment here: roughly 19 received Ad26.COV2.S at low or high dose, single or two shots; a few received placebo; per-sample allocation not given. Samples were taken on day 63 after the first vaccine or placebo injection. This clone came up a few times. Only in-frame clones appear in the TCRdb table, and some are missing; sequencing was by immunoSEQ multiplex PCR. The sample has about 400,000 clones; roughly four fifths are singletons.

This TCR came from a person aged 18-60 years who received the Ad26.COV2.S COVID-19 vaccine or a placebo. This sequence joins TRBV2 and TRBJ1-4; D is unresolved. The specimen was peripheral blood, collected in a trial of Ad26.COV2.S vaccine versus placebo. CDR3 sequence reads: CASSVQTANEKLFF. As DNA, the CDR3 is TGTGCCAGCAGCGTTCAAACGGCTAATGAAAAACTGTTTTTT.